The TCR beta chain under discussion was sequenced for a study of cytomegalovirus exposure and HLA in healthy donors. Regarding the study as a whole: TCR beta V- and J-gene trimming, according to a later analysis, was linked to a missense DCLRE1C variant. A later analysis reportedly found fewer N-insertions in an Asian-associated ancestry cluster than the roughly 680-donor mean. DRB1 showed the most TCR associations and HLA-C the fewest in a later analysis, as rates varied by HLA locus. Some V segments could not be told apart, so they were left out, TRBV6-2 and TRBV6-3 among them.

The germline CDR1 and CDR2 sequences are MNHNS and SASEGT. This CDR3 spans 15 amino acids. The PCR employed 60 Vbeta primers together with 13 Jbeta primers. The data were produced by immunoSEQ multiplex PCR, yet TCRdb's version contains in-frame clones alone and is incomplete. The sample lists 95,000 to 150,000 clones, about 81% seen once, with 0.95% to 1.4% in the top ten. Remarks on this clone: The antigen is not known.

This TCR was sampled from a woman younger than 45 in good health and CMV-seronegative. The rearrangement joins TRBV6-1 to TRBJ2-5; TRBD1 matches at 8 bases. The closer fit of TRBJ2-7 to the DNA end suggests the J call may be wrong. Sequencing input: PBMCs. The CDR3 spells CASRRTGTGPGEQYF. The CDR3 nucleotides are TGTGCCAGCAGAAGGACCGGGACAGGTCCGGGCGAGCAGTACTTC.